This TCR beta chain is from a study of cytomegalovirus exposure and HLA in healthy donors. Findings and limits, study-wide: The investigators catalogued some 150 TCR beta chains as cytomegalovirus-associated.

Using immunoSEQ multiplex PCR, the repertoire was profiled, and TCRdb retains in-frame clones only, with some absent. The table shows some 180,000 clones, with around nine tenths occurring only once. As for this clone: What it recognizes is unknown.

Sample: PBMCs. The source of this sequence is a man younger than 40 in good health and CMV-seropositive.

The CDR3 here is CATPTGIYEQYF. The CDR3 DNA follows: TGTGCCACACCTACAGGGATCTACGAGCAGTACTTC. V and J are TRBV25-1 and TRBJ2-7, with D possibly matching TRBD1 (6 bases). Between the trimmed V and J ends, which lost 10 bases and 3 bases, there was a span of 13 bases. This CDR3 is 12 amino acids long. Germline CDR1 is MGHDK and CDR2 is SYGVNS.